The clone carrying this T cell receptor (beta chain) was counted between two and nine times. The sample is drawn from a study of PD-1 blockade in classical Hodgkin lymphoma. Every patient relapsed after autologous stem cell transplantation, and brentuximab vedotin exposure varied. V lost 2 bases and J 0 bases, leaving 11 bases between the germline ends. The CDR3 is 16 residues long. Germline CDR1 and CDR2: MNHNS and SASEGT. Clones were sequenced by immunoSEQ multiplex PCR, and TCRdb holds only the in-frame ones, with some missing. The data contain 23,000 or so clones, approximately 80% of them singletons.

The V and J genes are TRBV6-1 and TRBJ2-1; maybe TRBD1 (7 bases). Source: peripheral blood mononuclear cells (PBMCs), taken at baseline. This sequence was found in a human donor with classical Hodgkin lymphoma. The CDR3 region has the DNA TGTGCCAGCAGTGAACAGGGGGGAAGCTCCTACAATGAGCAGTTCTTC. Protein product: CASSEQGGSSYNEQFF.